This is a list of T cell receptor beta chains from one sample in a study of blood T cell repertoires in COVID-19. TCRdb's table, derived via immunoSEQ multiplex PCR, lists solely in-frame clones and lacks some. Among about 36,000 clones, around four fifths were seen once, and the ten largest hold 30% to 35%. The sequenced material came from peripheral blood. The receptors were sampled from a man aged 60-69 years with acute or convalescent COVID-19. CDR3s leave out the opening cysteine and the closing phenylalanine or tryptophan. The D gene is left open where the match is weak. The size of a clone is reported for some rows only, either as once, few or many, or as a class for expanded clones.

-	TRBJ1-3	TRBV4-1	-	ASSQDGGSGNTIY
-	TRBJ2-2	TRBV12-3/TRBV12-4	TRBD2	ASTWTRTGELF
-	TRBJ2-1	TRBV5-1	TRBD1	ASSSQRQGRNNEQF
-	TRBJ1-5	TRBV19	TRBD1	ASSIQGENQPQH
-	TRBJ1-2	TRBV5-1	-	ASSLDRVGYT
-	TRBJ2-1	TRBV28	TRBD2	ASSSSGFSYNEQF
-	TRBJ1-1	TRBV28	-	ASREGGKVPEAF
-	TRBJ2-1	TRBV3-1/TRBV3-2	TRBD2	ASSQEWGAGDEQF
few	TRBJ1-6	TRBV9	TRBD1	ASSASGQRNSPLH
-	TRBJ2-3	TRBV25-1	TRBD2	ASSIAGDTQY
-	TRBJ2-3	TRBV2	-	ASSPQGADTQY
-	TRBJ2-5	TRBV19	-	ASSIGGAFETQY
-	TRBJ1-3	TRBV7-7	-	ASSLSQGDGNTIY
-	TRBJ1-2	TRBV3-1/TRBV3-2	-	ASSQEGLYGYT
-	TRBJ2-7	TRBV5-6	TRBD2	ASSLGLAGGYEQY
-	TRBJ2-3	TRBV2	TRBD2	ASSDELAGDTDTQY
-	TRBJ1-5	TRBV19	-	ASSISIRNQPQH
few	TRBJ1-1	TRBV6-5	TRBD1	ASSYSARGKAEAF
-	TRBJ1-4	TRBV28	TRBD1	ASKAGTGFEGRKLF
-	TRBJ2-2	TRBV25-1	TRBD2	ASSESSGANTGELF